What follows are 22 T cell receptor beta chains derived from one specimen sequenced in a study of T cells in Graves' hyperthyroidism and ophthalmopathy. Amplification of TCR beta CDR3 regions was performed using RNA transcripts as template. Researchers ran a first-round RT-PCR on the TCR CDR3 using the HTBI primer set. In TCRdb, the multiplex PCR reads were re-called with MiXCR into one record per CDR3 protein. The sample contains about half a million distinct CDR3 sequences, approximately 25% of which appear only once. Sequencing was performed on blood. The receptors derive from a woman in her thirties with Graves' ophthalmopathy.

V usage is TRBV5-4 and J usage is TRBJ2-5; 9 positions match TRBD2. Germline V gene sequence: CDR1 SGHNT, CDR2 YYREEE (reference sequence). This CDR3 has 15 residues. After removal of 4 bases from V and 1 base from J, the junction contained 5 bases not matched to a gene. The DNA of the CDR3 is TGTGCCAGCAGCAAACGTAGCGGGGGCCAAGAGACCCAGTACTTC. Its translation is CASSKRSGGQETQYF.

Many counts were recorded for this clonotype. The V and J genes are TRBV6-1 and TRBJ1-1; the match to TRBD1 covers 8 bases. This CDR3 contains 17 residues. The germline gives CDR1 MNHNS, CDR2 SASEGT. This CDR3 reads CAGTKKRDRGFRTEAFF. DNA of the CDR3: TGTGCGGGGACCAAGAAAAGAGACAGGGGCTTTAGGACTGAAGCTTTCTTT.

As for this clonotype: The junction does not match germline at one end; this may be a read error. This chain uses TRBV11-2 with TRBJ2-5; 12 bases map to TRBD2. This CDR3 comprises 16 residues. Germline V lookup: CDR1 SGHAT, CDR2 FQNNGV. The chain's CDR3 is CASSPGLAGTSETLYF. The CDR3 bases are TGTGCCAGCAGCCCAGGACTAGCGGGAACGAGCGAGACCCTGTACTTC.

At least ten counts were recorded for this clonotype. The chain couples TRBV4-1 to TRBJ1-5; 10 nucleotides match TRBD1. The V and J ends lost 0 bases and 1 base, in that order; junction bases with no gene match: 9. Germline CDR1 MGHRA, CDR2 YSYEKL. This CDR3 contains 19 residues. CDR3 sequence reads: CASSQDQGQGRGSNQPQHF. The DNA of the CDR3 is TGCGCCAGCAGCCAAGATCAGGGACAGGGGAGGGGAAGCAATCAGCCCCAGCATTTT.

This clonotype has ten or more counts. The gene calls are TRBV7-9 and TRBJ1-1; no reliable D call. Germline V gene sequence: CDR1 SEHNR, CDR2 FQNEAQ (reference sequence). The CDR3 sequence is 15 residues long. The ends were cut back, 3 bases at V and 1 base at J, with 12 bases in the middle. CDR3 sequence (DNA): TGTGCCAGCAGCTTCGCTCTAGAGACGAACACTGAAGCTTTCTTT. This translates into CASSFALETNTEAFF.

Many counts were recorded for this clonotype. V and J are TRBV6-2 or TRBV6-3 and TRBJ1-1; D gene uncertain. CDR1 MNHEY and CDR2 SVGEGT come from the germline V gene. The CDR3 has 12 residues. V was shortened by 8 bases and J by 0 bases, with 7 bases between the two germline ends. CDR3 residues: CASEGVNTEAFF. The CDR3 DNA reads as TGTGCCAGCGAGGGAGTGAACACTGAAGCTTTCTTT.

This clonotype was counted once. The chain recombines TRBV12-3 or TRBV12-4 with TRBJ1-1; a possible D gene is TRBD1 (6 bases). The CDR3 sequence is 14 residues long. V was trimmed by 5 bases and J by 2 bases, leaving 12 bases between them. In nucleotides, the CDR3 is TGTGCCAGCAGTGCGGGACATGCTAACACTGAAGCTTTCTTT. Amino acid sequence: CASSAGHANTEAFF.

This clonotype was seen many times. The rearrangement joins TRBV6-1 to TRBJ2-7, with TRBD1 identical over 8 bases. With V trimmed by 5 bases and J by 5 bases, 8 bases remained unmatched. Germline-derived CDR1 and CDR2 are MNHNS and SASEGT. The CDR3 loop spans 14 amino acids. The CDR3 DNA is TGTGCCAGCAGTCAAGACAGGGGAATCCACGAGCAGTACTTC. Protein sequence: CASSQDRGIHEQYF.

This clonotype was seen just once. The chain carries TRBV25-1 and TRBJ2-7; D gene uncertain. CDR3 length equals 15 residues. Germline V lookup: CDR1 MGHDK, CDR2 SYGVNS. The V end lost 4 bases, the J end lost 0 bases, and 13 bases lay between the germline ends. In DNA form, the CDR3 reads TGTGCCAGCAGTGTGGACCCGGCTCCCTCCTACGAGCAGTACTTC. Its translation is CASSVDPAPSYEQYF.

This clonotype was counted at least ten times. The rearrangement joins TRBV7-9 to TRBJ2-5, with 8 bases matching TRBD2. Trimming removed 5 bases from V and 4 bases from J; junction bases left unmatched: 6. CDR1 is SEHNR and CDR2 is FQNEAQ in the germline V gene (reference sequence). The CDR3 has 14 amino acids. CDR3 region: CASSPSGGPETQYF. The CDR3 coding sequence is TGTGCCAGCAGCCCGTCGGGGGGGCCAGAGACCCAGTACTTC.

This clonotype has ten or more counts. This chain connects TRBV6-2 or TRBV6-3 to TRBJ2-7; D call uncertain. Germline V gives CDR1 MNHEY, CDR2 SVGEGT. Deletions cut 4 bases from V and 6 bases from J, with 10 bases between. The CDR3 length is 12 residues. The CDR3 loop reads CASSLLTSEQYF. The CDR3 region has the DNA TGTGCCAGCAGTTTACTCACGAGCGAGCAGTACTTC.

V usage is TRBV5-5 and J usage is TRBJ2-7, with 8 nucleotides matching TRBD1. CDR1 is SGHKS and CDR2 is YYEKEE in the germline V gene (reference sequence). CDR3 length: 15 amino acids. V was clipped by 4 bases and J by 2 bases; unmatched bases: 8. The CDR3 spells CASSPRQGQAYEQYF. The CDR3 region has the DNA TGTGCCAGCAGCCCAAGACAGGGACAGGCCTACGAGCAGTACTTC.

This clonotype appeared many times. The chain uses TRBV11-1 and TRBJ1-2; weak D call: TRBD1 (6 bases). In germline, CDR1 is SGHAT, CDR2 FQDESV (reference sequence). V was cut by 5 bases and J by 7 bases, with 23 bases left in between. The CDR3 runs to 16 residues. The CDR3 protein is CASSNAMTGPTFGYTF. CDR3 DNA: TGTGCCAGCAGCAATGCTATGACAGGCCCTACCTTTGGCTACACCTTC.

The chain is built from TRBV24-1 and TRBJ2-2; D possibly corresponds to TRBD1 (5 bases). CDR1 and CDR2 (germline): KGHDR, SFDVKD. Trimming pared 3 bases from V and 3 bases from J, leaving 13 bases between. This CDR3 is built from 16 residues. The CDR3 here is CATSDQRQKDTGELFF. The CDR3 DNA sequence: TGTGCCACCAGTGATCAAAGACAGAAAGACACCGGGGAGCTGTTTTTT.

This chain joins TRBV6-1 and TRBJ2-7; tentative D call: TRBD1 (5 bases). V was cut by 4 bases and J by 3 bases, with 10 bases left in between. This CDR3 is 13 amino acids long. CDR1 is MNHNS and CDR2 is SASEGT in the germline V gene. CDR3 nucleotide sequence: TGTGCCAGCAGTGCCACGACAGTCTACGAGCAGTACTTC. The encoded protein is CASSATTVYEQYF.

CDR3 nucleotide sequence: TGCAGTGCTAGGGAGGACGGGCGGGCCTCCTACGAGCAGTACTTC. Its protein product is CSAREDGRASYEQYF. The rearrangement joins TRBV20-1 to TRBJ2-7; D might be TRBD2 (5 bases). Trimming took off 3 bases at V and 0 bases at J, with 15 bases between the two ends. Germline CDR1 DFQATT, CDR2 SNEGSKA (reference sequence). The CDR3 sequence is 15 residues long.

This clonotype came up many times. The genes are TRBV6-5 and TRBJ2-2, with a weak D call TRBD2 (5 bases). The CDR3 runs to 15 residues. The V end lost 3 bases, the J end lost 5 bases, and 13 bases lay between the germline ends. The germline V gene has CDR1 MNHEY and CDR2 SVGAGI. The CDR3 DNA reads as TGTGCCAGCAGTTATGAGGGCCTCGGTACCGGGGAGCTGTTTTTT. This translates into CASSYEGLGTGELFF.

This clonotype appeared many times. The CDR3 region is CASSEALLQDSNQPQHF. Here the CDR3 DNA reads TGTGCCAGCAGTGAAGCCTTGTTACAGGACTCCAATCAGCCCCAGCATTTT. The chain is built from TRBV6-1 and TRBJ1-5; D is possibly TRBD1 (5 bases). Germline V gene sequence: CDR1 MNHNS, CDR2 SASEGT. Trimming took 0 bases from V and 3 from J, leaving 15 bases between them. The CDR3 consists of 17 residues.

The chain recombines TRBV30 with TRBJ2-7, with D hard to call. Between the trimmed V and J ends, which lost 2 bases and 3 bases, there was a span of 8 bases. Germline V gene sequence: CDR1 GTSNPN, CDR2 SVGIG (reference sequence). This CDR3 is 12 amino acids long. In DNA form, the CDR3 reads TGTGCCTGGAGTCGAAGCTTCTACGAGCAGTACTTC. Amino acids: CAWSRSFYEQYF.

The sample holds many counts of this clonotype. The V and J genes are TRBV11-2 and TRBJ2-7; maybe TRBD1 (5 bases). V lost 5 bases, J lost 6 bases, and 17 bases lay in between. The CDR3 length is 14 residues. Germline V gene lookup returns CDR1 SGHAT and CDR2 FQNNGV. The CDR3 DNA follows: TGTGCCAGCAGCGGCGTCAGGGCTCGTTTCGAGCAGTACTTC. Protein sequence: CASSGVRARFEQYF.

The genes are TRBV12-3 or TRBV12-4 and TRBJ1-1; possible D gene TRBD1, 5 bases. The CDR3 is made up of 14 amino acids. Trimming left V 4 bases short and J 6 bases short, with 15 bases between. This CDR3 reads CASSYGHRRAEAFF. The CDR3 DNA reads TGTGCCAGCAGTTATGGACACCGACGGGCTGAAGCTTTCTTT.

This clonotype was seen many times. J is TRBJ1-5 and V is TRBV29-1; the D is unclear. This CDR3 is 13 amino acids long. Trimming cost V 4 bases and J 1 base, with 8 bases left between them. Looked up from germline, CDR1 is SQVTM and CDR2 is ANQGSEA. In nucleotides, the CDR3 is TGCAGCGTTGCGGTGGACAGCAATCAGCCCCAGCATTTT. Protein product: CSVAVDSNQPQHF.